The entry below gives a single TCR beta chain sequence along with its context. Its antigen has not been determined. Within one base of it there is no much larger clone, and no base qualities were kept. Libraries were prepared through the immunoSEQ multiplex PCR assay. Entries here come from immuneACCESS through TCRdb and include only in-frame sequences with V and J called. Some clones fail to appear in such tables; in the studies checked, an unresolved V gene covers under half of the shortfall, and the cause of the remainder is unknown. Across this sample there are about 16,000 clones, with around two thirds seen only once. The leading ten clones occupy 13% to 15% of the sample. CDR1 and CDR2 were assigned from the germline V gene (reference sequence) as LNHDA and SQIVND. Trimmed from V: 8 bases; trimmed from J: 4 bases; junction bases lacking a gene match: 11. From cysteine to phenylalanine, the CDR3 is 15 amino acids long. Just CDR3 DNA is preserved here, 45 bases in frame from base 1.

The sample originates from a study of PD-1 and CTLA-4 blockade in melanoma (dated by TCRdb to the early 2020s). Some background on the complete study: In patients with melanoma, the study measured the effects of PD-1 blockade versus CTLA-4 blockade on the melanoma-reactive CD8 T cell response.

This receptor chain uses TRBV19 and TRBJ1-2, with 9 bases aligning to TRBD1. Sample: CD8+ T cells from peripheral blood, taken from a patient given anti-PD-1 treatment. The receptor was derived from a human donor with melanoma. CDR3 region: CASYGQGTASYGYTF. Read as DNA, the sequence is TGTGCCAGTTACGGACAGGGGACAGCTAGCTATGGCTACACCTTC.